This T cell receptor (beta chain) was sequenced during a study of shared clonotypes between healthy human individuals. Trimming cost V 5 bases and J 2 bases, with 9 bases left between them. Germline CDR1 is SGHNT and CDR2 is YENEEA. There are 14 residues in the CDR3. The authors' processing: Junction-only sequences without quality scores were provided by ImmunoSEQ, so filtering was different. Data came from immunoSEQ multiplex PCR; TCRdb stores just in-frame clones and leaves some out. V and J calls and clone size are as listed in that table; D and trimming were resolved from the DNA. The data show about 330,000 clones, less than 85% seen once.

The sample comprised memory CD4+ T cells sorted from blood. Subset of the sample: CD45RA-negative fraction. The sequence came from a man aged 30 to 39 in good health. The chain has TRBV11-3 and TRBJ2-2, with D possibly being TRBD1 (6 bases). DNA for the CDR3: TGTGCCAGCAGCCTGGACAGCAACACCGGGGAGCTGTTTTTT. Residues: CASSLDSNTGELFF.